These 28 T cell receptor beta chains share one sample of origin, sequenced in a study of cytomegalovirus exposure and HLA in healthy donors. PCR was performed using 60 Vbeta and 13 Jbeta primers. Produced via immunoSEQ multiplex PCR; TCRdb's table is partial and in-frame only. The repertoire consists of around 160,000 clones, with roughly four fifths occurring once and the leading ten covering 3%. Input material: PBMCs. The receptor set was obtained from a man aged 35 to 55 in good health and CMV-seropositive.

In its sample, this clone was seen a few times. J is TRBJ2-5 and V is TRBV6-5; D gene ambiguous. The V and J ends lost 0 bases and 2 bases respectively, with 10 bases between them. Germline CDR1 and CDR2: MNHEY and SVGAGI. The CDR3 runs 15 residues. The CDR3 loop is CASSYSPVPQETQYF. CDR3 coding DNA: TGTGCCAGCAGTTACTCCCCGGTCCCACAAGAGACCCAGTACTTC.

The chain links TRBV11-2 to TRBJ2-4; 12 nucleotides line up with TRBD2. From germline, CDR1 is SGHAT and CDR2 FQNNGV. The ends lost 5 bases at V and 3 bases at J; junction bases unmatched: 14. This CDR3 is built from 19 residues. The CDR3: CASSPDLTSGSPRKNIQYF. Here the CDR3 DNA reads TGTGCCAGCAGCCCTGATTTGACTAGCGGGAGTCCCCGCAAAAACATTCAGTACTTC. Using reference TRBV11-2 and TRBJ2-4 for the parts outside the CDR3, the full variable domain is EAGVAQSPRYKIIEKRQSVAFWCNPISGHATLYWYQQILGQGPKLLIQFQNNGVVDDSQLPKDRFSAERLKGVDSTLKIQPAKLEDSAVYLCASSPDLTSGSPRKNIQYFGAGTRLSVL.

In its sample, this clone was seen once. The V call is TRBV5-1, the J call TRBJ1-4; D not resolved. From germline, CDR1 is SGHRS and CDR2 YFSETQ. CDR3 length equals 15 residues. V gave up 0 bases and J gave up 5 bases, with 11 bases separating them. The CDR3 protein is CASSLGTAKNEKLFF. The CDR3 DNA reads as TGCGCCAGCAGCTTGGGGACTGCTAAAAATGAAAAACTGTTTTTT.

The rearrangement uses TRBV6-5 and TRBJ1-6; D unclear. Germline CDR1 reads MNHEY; CDR2 reads SVGAGI. Trimming pared 2 bases from V and 5 bases from J, leaving 10 bases between. CDR3 length: 15 residues. In DNA form, the CDR3 reads TGTGCCAGCAGTTACGATGAGCGGAATAATTCACCCCTCCACTTT. It is translated as CASSYDERNNSPLHF.

There are many counts of this clone. CDR3 sequence: CASSPGQGGTEAFF. The CDR3, as DNA: TGCGCCAGCAGCCCGGGACAGGGGGGCACTGAAGCTTTCTTT. The V and J genes are TRBV4-3 and TRBJ1-1; 11 nucleotides align to TRBD1. Germline trimming cut 4 bases from V and 4 bases from J; bases unmatched to any gene: 2. This CDR3 contains 14 residues. Germline V gives CDR1 LGHNA, CDR2 YSLEER.

This sequence joins TRBV6-5 and TRBJ1-1; perhaps TRBD1 as D (5 bases). CDR1 and CDR2 from the germline V gene are MNHEY and SVGAGI. The CDR3 is made up of 16 amino acids. V was pared by 3 bases and J by 4 bases, with 18 bases between. The CDR3 sequence is CASSYGLGEAGTEAFF. In DNA, the CDR3 is TGTGCCAGCAGTTATGGCCTGGGGGAGGCGGGCACTGAAGCTTTCTTT.

This rearrangement joins TRBV25-1 to TRBJ1-4; a weak D match, TRBD1 (6 bases). The CDR3 is 16 residues long. Looked up from germline, CDR1 is MGHDK and CDR2 is SYGVNS. The ends were cut back, 4 bases at V and 3 bases at J, with 15 bases in the middle. The CDR3 loop reads CASSVSGAGANEKLFF. CDR3 sequence (DNA): TGTGCCAGCAGTGTTTCAGGGGCGGGGGCTAATGAAAAACTGTTTTTT.

The rearrangement joins TRBV28 to TRBJ1-5; weak D call: TRBD1 (6 bases). The CDR3 spans 14 residues. Germline V gene sequence: CDR1 MDHEN, CDR2 SYDVKM. The V gene lost 7 bases and the J gene lost 2 bases, with 12 bases spanning the gap. This chain's CDR3 is CASNPPGGNQPQHF. The CDR3 DNA sequence: TGTGCCAGCAACCCTCCAGGGGGCAATCAGCCCCAGCATTTT.

V gene TRBV15 combines with J gene TRBJ2-7, with D hard to call. Germline values: CDR1 LNHNV, CDR2 YYDKDF (reference sequence). This CDR3 region has 13 residues. V was pared by 0 bases and J by 4 bases, with 7 bases between. The CDR3 loop is CATSRDVSYEQYF. Here the CDR3 DNA reads TGTGCCACCAGCAGAGATGTTTCTTACGAGCAGTACTTC.

The rearrangement joins TRBV19 to TRBJ1-2, with unresolved D. Germline loops: CDR1 LNHDA, CDR2 SQIVND (reference sequence). V was clipped by 7 bases and J by 7 bases, with 19 bases between them. CDR3 size: 14 residues. The chain's CDR3 is CASTRGGSVRGYTF. The CDR3 DNA reads TGTGCCAGTACCCGGGGAGGGAGTGTTCGTGGCTACACCTTC. Based on the CDR3 plus reference TRBV19 and TRBJ1-2, the full variable domain is DGGITQSPKYLFRKEGQNVTLSCEQNLNHDAMYWYRQDPGQGLRLIYYSQIVNDFQKGDIAEGYSVSREKKESFPLTVTSAQKNPTAFYLCASTRGGSVRGYTFGSGTRLTVV.

This clone turned up a few times. At the DNA level, this CDR3 is encoded by other sequences in the same sample as well. The V call is TRBV6-5, the J call TRBJ1-4; TRBD1 is a possible D gene (5 bases). CDR1 and CDR2 from the germline V gene are MNHEY and SVGAGI. This CDR3 has 14 amino acids. Trimming stripped 6 bases from V and 0 bases from J, with 8 bases between. The CDR3 is CASSRGATNEKLFF. The CDR3 bases are TGTGCCAGCAGCCGGGGGGCAACTAATGAAAAACTGTTTTTT.

J is TRBJ2-5 and V is TRBV30, with 11 bases identical to TRBD2. The CDR3 extends over 13 amino acids. Per the germline V gene, CDR1 is GTSNPN and CDR2 is SVGIG (reference sequence). After removal of 4 bases from V and 4 bases from J, the junction contained 2 bases not matched to a gene. CDR3 nucleotide sequence: TGTGCCTGGAACGGACTAGCGGGAGAGACCCAGTACTTC. It encodes CAWNGLAGETQYF. Drawing the rest from reference TRBV30 and TRBJ2-5, the complete variable domain is SQTIHQWPATLVQPVGSPLSLECTVEGTSNPNLYWYRQAAGRGLQLLFYSVGIGQISSEVPQNLSASRPQDRQFILSSKKLLLSDSGFYLCAWNGLAGETQYFGPGTRLLVL.

The chain couples TRBV10-3 to TRBJ2-5; 10 nucleotides match TRBD1. The CDR3 totals 15 residues. Germline loops: CDR1 ENHRY, CDR2 SYGVKD. J lost 8 bases, V lost 2 bases, and 8 bases had no gene match. For the CDR3, the DNA is TGTGCCATCAGTGAGGGGACAGGGGTTGGAGAAACCCAGTACTTC. Its protein is CAISEGTGVGETQYF.

CDR3 sequence (DNA): TGCAGCTCCCGGTACGGCTATGGCTACACCTTC. It yields the protein CSSRYGYGYTF. The V gene is TRBV29-1, the J gene TRBJ1-2; D gene unclear. V lost 8 bases to trimming and J lost 4 bases, with 11 bases between them. The CDR3 is made up of 11 amino acids. Germline CDR1 is SQVTM and CDR2 is ANQGSEA.

This chain joins TRBV29-1 and TRBJ2-7; 7 bases align to TRBD2. CDR3 size: 15 residues. Trimming took 2 bases from V and 6 from J; bases not matched to a gene: 13. Looked up from germline, CDR1 is SQVTM and CDR2 is ANQGSEA. The CDR3 protein is CSVEPRGASGGEQYF. The CDR3 DNA reads as TGCAGCGTTGAACCACGCGGGGCTAGCGGAGGCGAGCAGTACTTC.

This chain links TRBV14 with TRBJ2-7, with TRBD1 identical over 7 bases. The CDR3 has 16 amino acids. V trimming: 5 bases; J trimming: 4 bases; junction bases outside the gene matches: 14. In germline, CDR1 is SGHDN, CDR2 FVKESK. CDR3 DNA sequence: TGTGCCAGCAGCTCCCTAAACAGGGGAGTACAGTACGAGCAGTACTTC. As protein: CASSSLNRGVQYEQYF. The full variable domain, rest sourced from reference TRBV14 and TRBJ2-7, is EAGVTQFPSHSVIEKGQTVTLRCDPISGHDNLYWYRRVMGKEIKFLLHFVKESKQDESGMPNNRFLAERTGGTYSTLKVQPAELEDSGVYFCASSSLNRGVQYEQYFGPGTRLTVT.

The chain carries TRBV7-8 and TRBJ1-2; 10 bases are shared with TRBD1. Per germline, CDR1 SGHVS and CDR2 FQNEAQ. V trimming: 4 bases; J trimming: 6 bases; junction bases outside the gene matches: 8. There are 15 residues in the CDR3. The CDR3 region is CASSSIVDRGHGYTF. CDR3 sequence (DNA): TGTGCCAGCAGCTCCATTGTAGACAGGGGGCATGGCTACACCTTC.

The V call is TRBV7-2, the J call TRBJ1-1; possible D gene TRBD1, 6 bases. CDR1 SGHTA and CDR2 FQGNSA come from the germline V gene. The CDR3 is made up of 14 amino acids. Deletions cut 6 bases from V and 0 bases from J, with 11 bases between. In nucleotides, the CDR3 is TGTGCCAGCAGGACATCAGGGGTGAACACTGAAGCTTTCTTT. Residues: CASRTSGVNTEAFF.

This rearrangement joins TRBV25-1 to TRBJ1-1; D remains ambiguous. The length of the CDR3 is 14 residues. Germline V gene sequence: CDR1 MGHDK, CDR2 SYGVNS. Trimming left V 6 bases short and J 0 bases short, with 11 bases between. This chain's CDR3 is CASSVGQVNTEAFF. Here the CDR3 DNA reads TGTGCCAGCAGCGTGGGCCAGGTGAACACTGAAGCTTTCTTT.

The chain joins TRBV25-1 to TRBJ2-1; no clear D. V was shortened by 3 bases and J by 8 bases, with 5 bases between the two germline ends. The V gene's germline CDR1 is MGHDK and CDR2 SYGVNS. This CDR3 contains 11 residues. The CDR3 sequence is CASSERYEQFF. Written as DNA, the CDR3 is TGTGCCAGCAGTGAGAGGTATGAGCAGTTCTTC.

The rearrangement links TRBV9 to TRBJ2-1, with no clear D. The V gene lost 0 bases and the J gene lost 5 bases, with 21 bases spanning the gap. Germline V lookup: CDR1 SGDLS, CDR2 YYNGEE. CDR3 length equals 18 residues. The CDR3 loop is CASSVGPSRVAKNNEQFF. DNA of the CDR3: TGTGCCAGCAGCGTAGGCCCTAGTCGGGTTGCTAAAAACAATGAGCAGTTCTTC.

The chain couples TRBV15 to TRBJ2-1, with 7 bases matching TRBD2. CDR1 and CDR2 from the germline V gene are LNHNV and YYDKDF (reference sequence). V shed 1 base and J 10 bases; nucleotides not matched to a gene: 4. The CDR3 is 13 amino acids. The CDR3 loop is CATSRGLAREQFF. CDR3 DNA: TGTGCCACCAGCAGAGGACTAGCTAGAGAGCAGTTCTTC.

The chain links TRBV7-9 to TRBJ1-1, with a tentative D call TRBD1 (5 bases). The CDR3 runs to 13 residues. Germline V gene lookup returns CDR1 SEHNR and CDR2 FQNEAQ (reference sequence). With 3 bases removed from V and 4 bases from J, the gap between germline ends came to 9 bases. CDR3 in amino acids: CASSFLGVTEAFF. Here the CDR3 DNA reads TGTGCCAGCAGCTTCCTAGGGGTCACTGAAGCTTTCTTT.

The V and J genes are TRBV19 and TRBJ2-1, with TRBD2 matching 8 bases. V lost 5 bases, J lost 7 bases, and 4 bases stayed unmatched. In germline, CDR1 is LNHDA, CDR2 SQIVND (reference sequence). The CDR3 is 13 amino acids. CDR3 in DNA: TGTGCCAGTAGTTCCCAGCGGGAGAATGAGCAGTTCTTC. Translated, it gives CASSSQRENEQFF.

The chain links TRBV18 to TRBJ2-7; TRBD2 matches 10 bases. V gave up 2 bases and J gave up 0 bases; unmatched junction bases: 1. This CDR3 contains 15 residues. Per germline, CDR1 KGHSH and CDR2 LQKENI. In DNA, the CDR3 is TGTGCCAGCTCACCATCTAGCGGGAGCTCCTACGAGCAGTACTTC. Amino acids: CASSPSSGSSYEQYF.

V gene TRBV7-2 combines with J gene TRBJ1-4; tentatively, D is TRBD1 (5 bases). This CDR3 region has 15 residues. Germline assignment: CDR1 SGHTA and CDR2 FQGNSA. Deletions cut 3 bases from V and 5 bases from J, with 13 bases between. CDR3 DNA sequence: TGTGCCAGCAGCTTCCAGGGCTACGTCAATGAAAAACTGTTTTTT. Translating gives CASSFQGYVNEKLFF.

The chain combines TRBV9 with TRBJ1-6, with D possibly being TRBD1 (6 bases). Germline assignment: CDR1 SGDLS and CDR2 YYNGEE. V dropped 0 bases and J dropped 7 bases, with 8 bases sitting between them. The CDR3 contains 14 residues. The CDR3 spells CASSVDRENSPLHF. CDR3 coding DNA: TGTGCCAGCAGCGTAGACAGGGAGAATTCACCCCTCCACTTT.

This chain's CDR3 is CASSPRTGDQETQYF. The CDR3 bases are TGTGCCAGTAGCCCTAGGACAGGGGACCAAGAGACCCAGTACTTC. This chain joins TRBV19 and TRBJ2-5, with 9 nucleotides matching TRBD1. This CDR3 has 15 residues. Germline V gene data show CDR1 as LNHDA and CDR2 as SQIVND (reference sequence). Trimming removed 6 bases from V and 0 bases from J; junction bases left unmatched: 5.